These 10 T cell receptor beta chains originate from one sample sequenced in a study of technical replicates of blood from a handful of donors. Profiling relied on immunoSEQ multiplex PCR, and the TCRdb table lists in-frame clones only, not all of them. The sample has 100,000 or so clones; approximately 94% are singletons. The sequencing input was T cells isolated from PBMCs. Receptors originate from a human donor in good health.

This chain connects TRBV7-9 to TRBJ1-5; 8 nucleotides align to TRBD1. The CDR3 runs 15 residues. J gave up 0 bases and V 4 bases, and 2 bases lay outside the gene matches. Germline V gene sequence: CDR1 SEHNR, CDR2 FQNEAQ (reference sequence). This CDR3 is CASSYGQGSNQPQHF. CDR3 sequence (DNA): TGTGCCAGCAGCTACGGACAGGGTAGCAATCAGCCCCAGCATTTT.

V gene TRBV5-5 combines with J gene TRBJ1-1; D call uncertain. The V gene lost 1 base and the J gene lost 1 base, with 5 bases spanning the gap. This CDR3 has 13 residues. Per germline, CDR1 SGHKS and CDR2 YYEKEE (reference sequence). The CDR3 region has the DNA TGTGCCAGCAGCTTGACCGGGAACACTGAAGCTTTCTTT. It specifies CASSLTGNTEAFF.

This clone appeared once. This chain connects TRBV7-9 to TRBJ1-2, with D hard to call. Germline V lookup: CDR1 SEHNR, CDR2 FQNEAQ (reference sequence). The CDR3 is 10 residues long. Trimming shortened V by 11 bases and J by 4 bases, and 8 bases separated the two germline ends. The CDR3 is CAVEFYGYTF. The CDR3 DNA reads as TGTGCCGTAGAATTCTATGGCTACACCTTC.

The chain joins TRBV6-1 to TRBJ2-5; tentatively, D is TRBD2 (6 bases). This CDR3 is built from 15 residues. From germline, CDR1 is MNHNS and CDR2 SASEGT. The ends were cut back, 8 bases at V and 7 bases at J, with 23 bases in the middle. As DNA, the CDR3 is TGTGCCAGCTTATCGCCTAGCGAGTGGTACGGGACCCAGTACTTC. Its protein product is CASLSPSEWYGTQYF.

The rearrangement links TRBV6-5 to TRBJ1-5; 7 positions agree with TRBD1. Looked up from germline, CDR1 is MNHEY and CDR2 is SVGAGI. The CDR3 length is 13 residues. J gave up 6 bases and V 5 bases, and 4 bases lay outside the gene matches. The CDR3 is CASSRTGPQPQHF. In nucleotides, the CDR3 is TGTGCCAGCAGTCGGACAGGACCTCAGCCCCAGCATTTT.

This clone appeared a single time. The chain is built from TRBV15 and TRBJ1-1; D is uncertain. The CDR3 is 14 amino acids. Germline V gives CDR1 LNHNV, CDR2 YYDKDF (reference sequence). The V and J ends lost 1 base and 1 base respectively, with 7 bases between them. CDR3 nucleotides: TGTGCCACCAGCAGAGGATCGGGGAACACTGAAGCTTTCTTT. Protein product: CATSRGSGNTEAFF.

V is TRBV5-6 and J is TRBJ1-2; TRBD1 matches at 10 bases. The length of the CDR3 is 15 residues. V shed 5 bases and J 3 bases; nucleotides not matched to a gene: 7. Germline CDR1 and CDR2: SGHDT and YYEEEE. CDR3 sequence reads: CASRGTGEKDYGYTF. The CDR3 DNA sequence: TGTGCCAGCAGGGGGACAGGGGAGAAGGACTATGGCTACACCTTC.

This chain's CDR3 is CASTETGLNTEAFF. As DNA, the CDR3 is TGTGCCAGCACCGAGACAGGGTTGAACACTGAAGCTTTCTTT. The genes are TRBV6-5 and TRBJ1-1, with 7 bases matching TRBD1. J was trimmed by 0 bases and V by 7 bases; bases with no gene match: 5. The germline V gene encodes CDR1 MNHEY and CDR2 SVGAGI. The CDR3 covers 14 residues.

The V and J genes are TRBV7-9 and TRBJ1-2; D possibly corresponds to TRBD1 (5 bases). Trimming removed 4 bases at V and 5 bases at J, with 17 bases between. Looked up from germline, CDR1 is SEHNR and CDR2 is FQNEAQ (reference sequence). CDR3 length: 15 amino acids. The CDR3 sequence: CASSWTDRGFYGYTF. CDR3 coding DNA: TGTGCCAGCAGCTGGACTGACCGGGGGTTTTATGGCTACACCTTC.

The CDR3 DNA is TGTGCCAGCAGTTCATACAGGAGTAATCAGCCCCAGCATTTT. Protein product: CASSSYRSNQPQHF. This rearrangement joins TRBV27 to TRBJ1-5, with D perhaps TRBD1 (5 bases). The V end lost 4 bases, the J end lost 4 bases, and 11 bases lay between the germline ends. CDR3 length equals 14 residues. Germline CDR1 reads MNHEY; CDR2 reads SMNVEV (reference sequence).